This is a list of T cell receptor beta chains from one sample in a study of breast tumors, draining lymph nodes, adjacent tissues. From the multiplex PCR reads, TCRdb called clonotypes with MiXCR, one entry per CDR3 protein. The sample consists of roughly 32,000 distinct CDR3 sequences, 36% of them appearing once. Sequencing used breast tumor tissue. These receptor sequences come from a female donor with breast cancer. Some clones in this sample may be carry-over from other donors' samples. CDR3s include the opening cysteine and the closing phenylalanine or tryptophan. Fields, in order: V gene, D gene, clone size, J gene, CDR3 DNA, CDR3 protein. D genes are given only for firm matches. Clone size is shown for a subset of rows, as once, few, many or a class of expanded clone.

V: TRBV20-1
D: TRBD1
size: many
J: TRBJ1-6
DNA: TGCAGTGCTTTAGGGACAGGGGAAGGAAGCTCCTATAATTCACCCCTCCACTTT
CDR3: CSALGTGEGSSYNSPLHF

V: TRBV12-3/TRBV12-4
D: -
size: many
J: TRBJ2-7
DNA: TGTGCCAGCTCGTATCCGGGAACCTACGAGCAGTACTTC
CDR3: CASSYPGTYEQYF

V: TRBV4-2
D: TRBD2
size: few
J: TRBJ2-1
DNA: TGTGCCAGCAGCCGAGACCTGGGACTAGCGGAAGTGGTCTACAATGAGCAGTTCTTC
CDR3: CASSRDLGLAEVVYNEQFF

V: TRBV4-2
D: TRBD2
size: few
J: TRBJ2-7
DNA: TGTGCCAGCAGCCACCAACTAGCGGGAGGGCCCACTTCCTACGAGCAGTACTTC
CDR3: CASSHQLAGGPTSYEQYF

V: TRBV24-1
D: -
size: -
J: TRBJ1-4
DNA: TGTGCCACCAGTGATTCCGGCAGGTATAATGAAAAACTGTTTTTT
CDR3: CATSDSGRYNEKLFF

V: TRBV28
D: TRBD1
size: few
J: TRBJ2-5
DNA: TGTGCCAGCAGTTCTCCGAACTGGGACAGGGGGCTTCGAGAGACCCAGTACTTC
CDR3: CASSSPNWDRGLRETQYF

V: TRBV6-6
D: -
size: -
J: TRBJ2-5
DNA: TGTGCCAGCAGTCAGGACGGAAGGAGAGTCCAAGAGACCCAGTACTTC
CDR3: CASSQDGRRVQETQYF

V: TRBV2
D: -
size: -
J: TRBJ2-1
DNA: TGTGCCAGCTCAGGGGCTAGCGGCTCCTACGATGAGCAGTTCTTC
CDR3: CASSGASGSYDEQFF

V: TRBV14
D: -
size: few
J: TRBJ2-3
DNA: TGTGCCAGCTCCCTTAGCACAGATACGCAGTATTTT
CDR3: CASSLSTDTQYF

V: TRBV24-1
D: -
size: many
J: TRBJ1-5
DNA: TGTGCCACCAGTGATGGGGCAGCGGCTCAGCCCCAGCATTTT
CDR3: CATSDGAAAQPQHF

V: TRBV5-1
D: TRBD1
size: many
J: TRBJ2-7
DNA: TGCGCCAGCAGCAAGGACAGGGGGACCTACGAGCAGTACTTC
CDR3: CASSKDRGTYEQYF

V: TRBV7-9
D: -
size: many
J: TRBJ2-3
DNA: TGTGCCAGCAGCCCTTCACCGGATACGCAGTATTTT
CDR3: CASSPSPDTQYF

V: TRBV10-3
D: TRBD2
size: once
J: TRBJ2-5
DNA: TGTGCCATCAGTGAGAGCGGGACTAGCGGGAGGGAGACCCAGTACTTC
CDR3: CAISESGTSGRETQYF

V: TRBV27
D: TRBD1
size: -
J: TRBJ2-3
DNA: TGTGCCAGCAGTTTGGTCAGGGGGCAGGGAGATACGCAGTATTTT
CDR3: CASSLVRGQGDTQYF

V: TRBV10-2
D: TRBD2
size: -
J: TRBJ2-5
DNA: TGCGCCAGCTTACGGGCGGGAGGCCAAGAGACCCAGTACTTC
CDR3: CASLRAGGQETQYF

V: TRBV20-1
D: -
size: many
J: TRBJ2-1
DNA: TGCAGTGCTAGCGGGCCGAATGAGCAGTTCTTC
CDR3: CSASGPNEQFF

V: TRBV30
D: -
size: -
J: TRBJ2-1
DNA: TGTGCCTGGAGGAAGGACGAAGGCTACAATGAGCAGTTCTTC
CDR3: CAWRKDEGYNEQFF

V: TRBV7-9
D: TRBD2
size: many
J: TRBJ2-3
DNA: TGTGCCAGCAGCTTAGTTAGCGGGAGTGAAGATACGCAGTATTTT
CDR3: CASSLVSGSEDTQYF

V: TRBV10-1
D: -
size: many
J: TRBJ2-7
DNA: TGCGCCAGCAGCCACCGGGAACCCCCCTACGAGCAGTACTTC
CDR3: CASSHREPPYEQYF

V: TRBV19
D: TRBD1
size: many
J: TRBJ2-6
DNA: TGTGCCAGTAAACAGGGGGCGCCCGGGGCCAACGTCCTGACTTTC
CDR3: CASKQGAPGANVLTF

V: TRBV29-1
D: TRBD1
size: many
J: TRBJ2-7
DNA: TGCAGCGTTGAAGATCTTAGCCAGGGGGACTCCTACGAGCAGTACTTC
CDR3: CSVEDLSQGDSYEQYF

V: TRBV11-3
D: TRBD2
size: many
J: TRBJ2-1
DNA: TGTGCCAGCAGCTTTCTAGCGGGCGGGCCCCTCTCCTACAATGAGCAGTTCTTC
CDR3: CASSFLAGGPLSYNEQFF

V: TRBV27
D: TRBD2
size: many
J: TRBJ2-2
DNA: TGTGCCAGCAGTTTTTTCGGAGCGGGAGAAGACGGGGAGCTGTTTTTT
CDR3: CASSFFGAGEDGELFF

V: TRBV12-3/TRBV12-4
D: -
size: -
J: TRBJ2-7
DNA: TGTGCCAGCAGACTGAGACAGGGAGGGGCCTACGAGCAGTACTTC
CDR3: CASRLRQGGAYEQYF

V: TRBV5-6
D: TRBD1
size: -
J: TRBJ2-7
DNA: TGTGCCAGCAGCGACACAGGGGGCGGATACGAGCAGTACTTC
CDR3: CASSDTGGGYEQYF

V: TRBV5-1
D: -
size: -
J: TRBJ2-2
DNA: TGCGCCAGCAGCTTTGACGGGGGTGTGAACACCGGGGAGCTGTTTTTT
CDR3: CASSFDGGVNTGELFF

V: TRBV10-3
D: -
size: -
J: TRBJ1-2
DNA: TGTGCCATCAGTGAGTCGAACCAGAGAGCGGAACACTACGCCTTC
CDR3: CAISESNQRAEHYAF

V: TRBV25-1
D: TRBD2
size: medium-sized
J: TRBJ2-7
DNA: TGTGCCAGCAGTGGGACTAGCGGGAGCTACGAGCAGTACTTC
CDR3: CASSGTSGSYEQYF

V: TRBV19
D: TRBD2
size: few
J: TRBJ2-2
DNA: TGTGCCAGTAGTTCAAGACTAGCGGGAGGAAACACCGGGGAGCTGTTTTTT
CDR3: CASSSRLAGGNTGELFF

V: TRBV2
D: -
size: -
J: TRBJ2-2
DNA: TGTGCCAGCAACCCTGAAGAGGGGGCGAACACCGGGGAGCTGTTTTTT
CDR3: CASNPEEGANTGELFF

V: TRBV9
D: TRBD2
size: -
J: TRBJ2-5
DNA: TGTGCCAGCAGCGCCAGACTAGCGGGGGCCGGGGAGACCCAGTACTTC
CDR3: CASSARLAGAGETQYF

V: TRBV4-3
D: TRBD2
size: -
J: TRBJ2-1
DNA: TGCGCCAGCAGCCAAGGGACTAGCGGGTCTCGGGAGCAGTTCTTC
CDR3: CASSQGTSGSREQFF

V: TRBV29-1
D: -
size: few
J: TRBJ2-2
DNA: TGCAGCGGGGGGGAGACAGGGATTTTTGGCGGGGAGCTGTTTTTT
CDR3: CSGGETGIFGGELFF

V: TRBV10-3
D: -
size: -
J: TRBJ1-5
DNA: TGTGCCATCAGTGAGTCTTGGGGCGGAGATAGCAATCAGCCCCAGCATTTT
CDR3: CAISESWGGDSNQPQHF

V: TRBV6-5
D: TRBD2
size: many
J: TRBJ2-5
DNA: TGTGCCAGCAGTTTCCGGACTAGCGGGTACCAAGAGACCCAGTACTTC
CDR3: CASSFRTSGYQETQYF

V: TRBV2
D: -
size: many
J: TRBJ2-2
DNA: TGTGCCAGCAGTGCTCCGAGAGTCACCGGGGAGCTGTTTTTT
CDR3: CASSAPRVTGELFF

V: TRBV7-9
D: TRBD2
size: many
J: TRBJ2-1
DNA: TGTGCCAGCACCTCACATAGGACTAGCGGAAACAATGAGCAGTTCTTC
CDR3: CASTSHRTSGNNEQFF

V: TRBV7-2
D: TRBD2
size: many
J: TRBJ2-3
DNA: TGTGCCAGCAGCGTACGGACTAGCGGGAGTACAGATACGCAGTATTTT
CDR3: CASSVRTSGSTDTQYF

V: TRBV29-1
D: TRBD1
size: many
J: TRBJ1-2
DNA: TGCAGCGTTGGGACAGGGAGTGGCTACACCTTC
CDR3: CSVGTGSGYTF

V: TRBV12-3/TRBV12-4
D: TRBD1
size: many
J: TRBJ2-2
DNA: TGTGCCAGCAGTCCACGGACAGGGCAAACCGGGGAGCTGTTTTTT
CDR3: CASSPRTGQTGELFF

V: TRBV30
D: TRBD2
size: once
J: TRBJ2-7
DNA: TGTGCCTGGAGTGGGGGACTAGCGGGCCCCTACGAGCAGTACTTC
CDR3: CAWSGGLAGPYEQYF

V: TRBV6-2/TRBV6-3
D: TRBD2
size: medium-sized
J: TRBJ2-1
DNA: TGTGCCACCAGAACGGGACTAGTTTTGATGCGGCAGTTCTTC
CDR3: CATRTGLVLMRQFF

V: TRBV3-1
D: -
size: many
J: TRBJ1-6
DNA: TGTGCCAGCAGCCAAGTCGGGGCGGATAATTCACCCCTCCACTTT
CDR3: CASSQVGADNSPLHF

V: TRBV19
D: TRBD1
size: many
J: TRBJ2-7
DNA: TGTGCCCAGTACCGGACAGGGGGCTTCTACGAGCAGTACTTC
CDR3: CAQYRTGGFYEQYF

V: TRBV12-3/TRBV12-4
D: -
size: many
J: TRBJ1-5
DNA: TGTGCCAGCGGGCGCCAGCAGGATCAGCCCCAGCATTTT
CDR3: CASGRQQDQPQHF

V: TRBV6-2/TRBV6-3
D: -
size: few
J: TRBJ2-2
DNA: TGTGCCAGCAGTTCCGAAGGCGAGACCACCGGGGAGCTGTTTTTT
CDR3: CASSSEGETTGELFF

V: TRBV4-1
D: -
size: -
J: TRBJ2-1
DNA: TGCGCCAGCAGCCAAGCCCCAGGGTACAATGAGCAGTTCTTC
CDR3: CASSQAPGYNEQFF

V: TRBV15
D: -
size: -
J: TRBJ1-4
DNA: TGTGCCACCAGCAGAGGACAAAGGGAAGAAAAACTGTTTTTT
CDR3: CATSRGQREEKLFF